This T cell receptor (beta chain) is from a study of response to subunit inactivated influenza vaccine. Study-level results: Few new T cells, the authors suggested, are recruited by each seasonal influenza vaccination.

With V trimmed by 0 bases and J by 4 bases, 4 bases remained unmatched. Germline values: CDR1 SGHDT, CDR2 YYEEEE. CDR3 length equals 16 residues. TCRdb called the RT-PCR reads again in MiXCR, with one record for every CDR3 protein. Of more than 200,000 distinct CDR3 sequences in the sample, 9% to 15% are singletons; the top ten hold about 7.8%. In regard to this clonotype: What it binds is unknown.

The V gene is TRBV5-6, the J gene TRBJ2-1, with TRBD2 matching over 10 bases. This sequence was found in a man aged 50-60 years who received an inactivated influenza vaccine. The sample in question was non-naive T cells sorted from PBMCs, obtained roughly 2 weeks before vaccination. This CDR3 reads CASSLVSSGSYNEQFF. DNA for the CDR3: TGTGCCAGCAGCTTGGTGTCTAGCGGGAGTTACAATGAGCAGTTCTTC.